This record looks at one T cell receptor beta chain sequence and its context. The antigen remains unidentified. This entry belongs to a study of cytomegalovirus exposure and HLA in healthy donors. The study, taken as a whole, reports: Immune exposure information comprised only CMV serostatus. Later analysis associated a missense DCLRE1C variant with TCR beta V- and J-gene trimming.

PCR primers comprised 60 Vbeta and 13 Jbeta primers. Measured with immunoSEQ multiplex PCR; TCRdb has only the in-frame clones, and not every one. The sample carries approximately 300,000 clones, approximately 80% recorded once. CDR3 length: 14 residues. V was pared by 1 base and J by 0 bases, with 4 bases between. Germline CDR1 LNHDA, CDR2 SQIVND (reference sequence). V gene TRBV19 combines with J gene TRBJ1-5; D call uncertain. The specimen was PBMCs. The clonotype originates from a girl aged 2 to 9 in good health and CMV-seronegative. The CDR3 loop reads CASSIADSNQPQHF. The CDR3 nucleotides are TGTGCCAGTAGTATAGCAGATAGCAATCAGCCCCAGCATTTT.